This TCR beta chain was found in a study of cytomegalovirus exposure and HLA in healthy donors. In the study overall: A prior study identified approximately 120 million unique TCR beta sequences from about 180 million T cells. Study conclusions and caveats: Among TCR beta chains, those listed as cytomegalovirus-associated numbered 164. Reports credit the classifier with highly specific, highly sensitive diagnosis of cytomegalovirus status. In a later analysis, common viral pathogens appeared linked to several of the most significant clusters.

PCR employed 60 Vbeta and 13 Jbeta primers. Sequencing used immunoSEQ multiplex PCR; TCRdb keeps in-frame clones, though not all of them. The table shows under 200,000 clones, with about three quarters occurring only once. Comments on this clone: Its antigen is not known.

The CDR3 is made up of 15 amino acids. The germline V gene encodes CDR1 LNHDA and CDR2 SQIVND (reference sequence). V gave up 3 bases and J gave up 2 bases, with 11 bases separating them. V and J are TRBV19 and TRBJ1-5; TRBD1 is a possible D gene (6 bases). The clonotype was recovered from a man aged 40-55 years in good health and CMV-seronegative. Sequencing used PBMCs. The CDR3 is CASSMGRGGNQPQHF. The CDR3 DNA is TGTGCCAGTAGTATGGGGAGGGGGGGCAATCAGCCCCAGCATTTT.